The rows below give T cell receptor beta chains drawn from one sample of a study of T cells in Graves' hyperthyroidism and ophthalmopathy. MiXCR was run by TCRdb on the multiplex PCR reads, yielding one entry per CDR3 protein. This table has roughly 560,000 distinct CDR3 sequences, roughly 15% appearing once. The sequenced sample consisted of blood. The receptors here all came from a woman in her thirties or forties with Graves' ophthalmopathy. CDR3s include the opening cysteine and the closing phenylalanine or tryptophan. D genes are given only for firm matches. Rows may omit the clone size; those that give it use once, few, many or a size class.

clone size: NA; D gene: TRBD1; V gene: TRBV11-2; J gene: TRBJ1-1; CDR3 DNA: TGTGCCAGCAGCTTAGATATGCAGGGGGTGAACACTGAAGCTTTCTTT; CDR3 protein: CASSLDMQGVNTEAFF
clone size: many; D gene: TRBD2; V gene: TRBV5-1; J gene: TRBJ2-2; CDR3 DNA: TGCGCCAGCAGCCCTTTAGCGGGAGAGAACACCGGGGAGCTGTTTTTT; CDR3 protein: CASSPLAGENTGELFF
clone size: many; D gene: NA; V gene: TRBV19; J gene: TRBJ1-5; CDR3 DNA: TGTGCCAGTGAACACAGGGGCAATCAGCCCCAGCATTTT; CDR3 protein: CASEHRGNQPQHF
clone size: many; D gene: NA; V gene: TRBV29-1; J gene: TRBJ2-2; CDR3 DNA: TGCAGCGTTGAAGACTTATCGAGGTACCTTATTGCGAACACCGGGGAGCTGTTTTTT; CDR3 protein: CSVEDLSRYLIANTGELFF
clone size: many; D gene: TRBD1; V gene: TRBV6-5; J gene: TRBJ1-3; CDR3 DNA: TGTGCCAGCAGTTACATCGCCGACAGGGCAGCTGGAAACACCATATATTTT; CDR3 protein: CASSYIADRAAGNTIYF
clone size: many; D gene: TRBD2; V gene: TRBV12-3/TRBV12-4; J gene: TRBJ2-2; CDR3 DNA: TGTGCCAGCAGTTTACCCTCTAGCGGGAAGGACACCGGGGAGCTGTTTTTT; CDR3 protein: CASSLPSSGKDTGELFF
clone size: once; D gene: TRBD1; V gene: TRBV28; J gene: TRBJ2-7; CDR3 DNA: TGTGCCAGCAGTTTATACGGCTGGGACAGAACATCCTACGAGCAGTACTTC; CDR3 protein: CASSLYGWDRTSYEQYF
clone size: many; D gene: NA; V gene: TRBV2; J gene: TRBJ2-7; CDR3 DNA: TGTGCCAGCAGCCAGGGGGCGGGAGCCACTTACGAGCAGTACTTC; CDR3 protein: CASSQGAGATYEQYF
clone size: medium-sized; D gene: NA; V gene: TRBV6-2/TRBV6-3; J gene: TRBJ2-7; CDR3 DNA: TGTGCCAGCAGATCCCCAGGATCCTACGAGCAGTACTTC; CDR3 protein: CASRSPGSYEQYF
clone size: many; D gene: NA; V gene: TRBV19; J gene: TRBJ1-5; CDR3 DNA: TGTGCCAGTACCATCGACGACGGGACATCCAATCAGCCCCAGCATTTT; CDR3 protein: CASTIDDGTSNQPQHF
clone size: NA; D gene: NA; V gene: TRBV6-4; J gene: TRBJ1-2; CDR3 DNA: TGTGCCAGCGGCTATGGCTACACCTTC; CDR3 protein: CASGYGYTF
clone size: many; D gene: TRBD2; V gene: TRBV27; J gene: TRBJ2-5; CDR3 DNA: TGTGCCAGCAGCGGACTAGCGGGAGGGCCCGTCGGGACCCAGTACTTC; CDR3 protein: CASSGLAGGPVGTQYF
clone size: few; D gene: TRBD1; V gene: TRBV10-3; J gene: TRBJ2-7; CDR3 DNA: TGTGCCATCAGTGAGTGGGGACAGGGATCCTACGAGCAGTACTTC; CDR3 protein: CAISEWGQGSYEQYF
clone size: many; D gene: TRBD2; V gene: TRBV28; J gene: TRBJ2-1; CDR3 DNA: TGTGCCAGCAATCTAGGCGGGACTAGCTCCTACAATGAGCAGTTCTTC; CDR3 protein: CASNLGGTSSYNEQFF
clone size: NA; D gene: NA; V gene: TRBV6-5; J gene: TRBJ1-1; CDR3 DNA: TGTGCCAGCAGTTATGGGACCCCGGGCACTGAAGCTTTCTTT; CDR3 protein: CASSYGTPGTEAFF
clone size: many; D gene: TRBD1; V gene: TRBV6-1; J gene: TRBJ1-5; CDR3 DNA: TGTGCCAGCAGTGAGGACAGGGGGATCAATCAGCCCCAGCATTTT; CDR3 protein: CASSEDRGINQPQHF
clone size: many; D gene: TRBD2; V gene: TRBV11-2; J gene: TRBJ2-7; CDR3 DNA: TGTGCCAGCAGCTCCAGGGCGGGACTAGCGGGACCAGGAGAGCAGTACTTC; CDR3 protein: CASSSRAGLAGPGEQYF
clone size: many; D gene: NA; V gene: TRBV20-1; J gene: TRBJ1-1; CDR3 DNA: TGCAGTGCTTCATCGGGTACATTAGACACTGAAGCTTTCTTT; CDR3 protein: CSASSGTLDTEAFF
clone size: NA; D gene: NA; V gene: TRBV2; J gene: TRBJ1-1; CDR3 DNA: TGTGCCAGCAGTGACGAAAGCTGGGCTGAAGCTTTCTTT; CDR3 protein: CASSDESWAEAFF
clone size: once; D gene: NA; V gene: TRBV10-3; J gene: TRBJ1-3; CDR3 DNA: TGTGCCATCAGTGCTCGAGCCGACACCATATATTTT; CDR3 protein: CAISARADTIYF
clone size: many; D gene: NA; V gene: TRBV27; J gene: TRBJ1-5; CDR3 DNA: TGTGCCAGCAGTTTAAATCGGAATAGCAATCAGCCCCAGCATTTT; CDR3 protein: CASSLNRNSNQPQHF
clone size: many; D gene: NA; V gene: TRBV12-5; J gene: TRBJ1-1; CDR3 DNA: TGTGCTAGTGGCTACAGCAACACTGAAGCTTTCTTT; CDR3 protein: CASGYSNTEAFF
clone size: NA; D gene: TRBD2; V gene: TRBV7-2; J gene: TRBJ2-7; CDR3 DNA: TGTGCCAGCAGCTTTGGCATTAGCGGGACCTACGAGCAGTACTTC; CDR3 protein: CASSFGISGTYEQYF
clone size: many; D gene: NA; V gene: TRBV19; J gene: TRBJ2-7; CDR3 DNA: TGTGCCAGTAGTATAGTGGAAGGCTCCTACGAGCAGTACTTC; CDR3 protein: CASSIVEGSYEQYF
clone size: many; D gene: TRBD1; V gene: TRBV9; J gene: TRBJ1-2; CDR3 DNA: TGTGCCAGCAGCGGAGGGACAGGGGAGTTCTATGGCTACACCTTC; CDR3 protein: CASSGGTGEFYGYTF
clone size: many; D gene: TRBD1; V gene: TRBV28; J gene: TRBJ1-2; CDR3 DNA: TGTGCCAGCTGTACAGGGGGTTCTGGCTACACCTTC; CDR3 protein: CASCTGGSGYTF
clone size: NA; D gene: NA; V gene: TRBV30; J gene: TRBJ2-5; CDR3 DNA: TGTGCCTGGACCCTGCAGGGAGAGACCCAGTACTTC; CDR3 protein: CAWTLQGETQYF
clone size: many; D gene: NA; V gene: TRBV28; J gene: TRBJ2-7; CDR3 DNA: TGTGCCAGCAGCCCCACCCCTTCATGGCAGTACTTC; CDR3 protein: CASSPTPSWQYF
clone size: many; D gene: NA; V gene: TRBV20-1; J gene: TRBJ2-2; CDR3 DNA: TGCAGTGCTAGGGGGTGGGGTGGAGGCACCGGGGAGCTGTTTTTT; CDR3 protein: CSARGWGGGTGELFF
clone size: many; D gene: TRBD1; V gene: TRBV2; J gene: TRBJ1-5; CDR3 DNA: TGTGCCAGCAGTGAACTACCGGGACAGTCAAATCAGCCCCAGCATTTT; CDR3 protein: CASSELPGQSNQPQHF
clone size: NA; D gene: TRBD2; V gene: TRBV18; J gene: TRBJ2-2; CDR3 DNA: TGTGCCAGCTCAGCACCCAGCGGGAGGAACACCGGGGAGCTGTTTTTT; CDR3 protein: CASSAPSGRNTGELFF
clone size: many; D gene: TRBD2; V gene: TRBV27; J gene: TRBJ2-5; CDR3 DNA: TGTGCCACCTCGACTAGCGGTCAACGAGAGACCCAGTACTTC; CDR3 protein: CATSTSGQRETQYF
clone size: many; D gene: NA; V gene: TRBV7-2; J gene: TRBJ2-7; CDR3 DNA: TGTGCCAGCAGCTTGACCCCCGGGACGGCGTCCTACGAGCAGTACTTC; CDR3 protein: CASSLTPGTASYEQYF
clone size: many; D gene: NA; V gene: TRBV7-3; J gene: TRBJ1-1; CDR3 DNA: TGTGCCAGCAGCTCAGTGGGGGGCATGAACACTGAAGCTTTCTTT; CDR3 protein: CASSSVGGMNTEAFF
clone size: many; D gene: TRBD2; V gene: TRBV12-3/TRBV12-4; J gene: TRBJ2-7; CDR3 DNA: TGTGCCAGCAGCAGCGGGAGTCCCTACGAGCAGTACTTC; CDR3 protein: CASSSGSPYEQYF
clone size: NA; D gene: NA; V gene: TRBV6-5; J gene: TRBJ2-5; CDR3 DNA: TGTGCCAGCAGTTTCTCCTTGGGCTATCAAGAGACCCAGTACTTC; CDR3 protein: CASSFSLGYQETQYF
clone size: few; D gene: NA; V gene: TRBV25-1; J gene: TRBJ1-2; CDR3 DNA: TGTGCCAGCAGTGAAAGGTTGGGTGGCTACACCTTC; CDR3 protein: CASSERLGGYTF
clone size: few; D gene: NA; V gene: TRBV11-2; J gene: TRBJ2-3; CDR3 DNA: TGTGCCAGCAGCTTAGCCAGTGGGAGGTATTTT; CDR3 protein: CASSLASGRYF
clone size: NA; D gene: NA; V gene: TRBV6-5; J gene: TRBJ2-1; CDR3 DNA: TGTGCCAGCAGTTACTACTTCCTATACAATGAGCAGTTCTTC; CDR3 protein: CASSYYFLYNEQFF
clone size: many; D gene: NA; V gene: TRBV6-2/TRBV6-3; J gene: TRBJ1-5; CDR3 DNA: TGTGCCAGCAGTTACTCGGGGGTTAATCAGCCCCAGCATTTT; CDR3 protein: CASSYSGVNQPQHF
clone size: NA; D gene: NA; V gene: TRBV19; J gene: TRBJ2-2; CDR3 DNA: TGTGCCAGTACTTACCGGGGGTCCGGGGAGCTGTTTTTT; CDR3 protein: CASTYRGSGELFF
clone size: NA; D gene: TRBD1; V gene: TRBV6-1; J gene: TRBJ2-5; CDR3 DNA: TGTGCCAGCAGTGTTACAGGGGATGGGACCCAGTACTTC; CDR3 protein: CASSVTGDGTQYF
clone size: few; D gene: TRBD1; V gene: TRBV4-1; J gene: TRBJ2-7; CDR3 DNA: TGCGCCAGCAGCCACCGGACAGGTAACTACGAGCAGTACTTC; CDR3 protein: CASSHRTGNYEQYF
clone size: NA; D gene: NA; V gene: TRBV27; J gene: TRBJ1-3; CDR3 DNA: TGTGCCAGCAGTTCGACTACGGGGGACGGAACCAAGAGCTCTGGAAACACCATATATTTT; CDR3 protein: CASSSTTGDGTKSSGNTIYF
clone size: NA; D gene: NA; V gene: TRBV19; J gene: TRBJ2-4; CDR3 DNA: TGTGCCAGTAGTATCGTTGGACTAGCCAAAAACATTCAGTACTTC; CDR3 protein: CASSIVGLAKNIQYF
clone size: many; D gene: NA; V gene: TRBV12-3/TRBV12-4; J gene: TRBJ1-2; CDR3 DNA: TGTGCCAGCAGTTTTGAAAGCGACTATGGCTACACCTTC; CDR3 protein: CASSFESDYGYTF
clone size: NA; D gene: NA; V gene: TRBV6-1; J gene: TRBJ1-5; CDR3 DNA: TGTGCCAGCAATCTTATATTAGACAGACCTAATCAGCCCCAGCATTTT; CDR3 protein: CASNLILDRPNQPQHF
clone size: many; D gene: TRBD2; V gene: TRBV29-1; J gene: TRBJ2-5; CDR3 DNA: TGCAGCGTTGAAGTCTCGGGGGGAACAGAGACCCAGTACTTC; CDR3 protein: CSVEVSGGTETQYF
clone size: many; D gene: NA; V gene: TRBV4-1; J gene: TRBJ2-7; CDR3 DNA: TGCGCCAGCAGCCAAGATCTCGGATCCCCCTACGAGCAGTACTTC; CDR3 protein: CASSQDLGSPYEQYF
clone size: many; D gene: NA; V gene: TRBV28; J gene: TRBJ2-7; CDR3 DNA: TGTGCCAGCGAAACACCGAGCTCCTACGAGCAGTACTTC; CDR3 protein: CASETPSSYEQYF
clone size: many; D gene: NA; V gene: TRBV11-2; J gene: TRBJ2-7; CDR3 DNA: TGTGCCAGCAGCTCGCTAGGTAACGAGCAGTACTTC; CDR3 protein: CASSSLGNEQYF
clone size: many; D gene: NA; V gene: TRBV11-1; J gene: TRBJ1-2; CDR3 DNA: TGTGCCAGCAGACATAGCGACAGGAGCTATGGCTACACCTTC; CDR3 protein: CASRHSDRSYGYTF
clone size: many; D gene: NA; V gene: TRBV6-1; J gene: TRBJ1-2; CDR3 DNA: TGTGCCAGCAGTGCCCCGGGACTTGCCTACACCTTC; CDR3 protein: CASSAPGLAYTF
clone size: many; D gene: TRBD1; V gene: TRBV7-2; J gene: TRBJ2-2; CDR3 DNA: TGTGCCAGCAGCTTAGCGCCCGGGACAGGGCGGACCGGGGAGCTGTTTTTT; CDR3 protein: CASSLAPGTGRTGELFF